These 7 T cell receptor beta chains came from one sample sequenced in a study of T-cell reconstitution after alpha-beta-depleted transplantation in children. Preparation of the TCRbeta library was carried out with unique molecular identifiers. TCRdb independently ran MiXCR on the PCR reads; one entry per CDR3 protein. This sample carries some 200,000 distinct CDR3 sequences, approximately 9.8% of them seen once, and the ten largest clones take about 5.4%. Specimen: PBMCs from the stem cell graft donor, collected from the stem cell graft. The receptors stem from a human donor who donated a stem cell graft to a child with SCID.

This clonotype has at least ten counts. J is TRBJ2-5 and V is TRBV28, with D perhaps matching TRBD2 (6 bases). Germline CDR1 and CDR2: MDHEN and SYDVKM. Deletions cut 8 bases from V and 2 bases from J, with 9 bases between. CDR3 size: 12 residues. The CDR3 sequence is CASSGTQETQYF. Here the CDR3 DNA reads TGTGCCAGCTCCGGGACTCAAGAGACCCAGTACTTC.

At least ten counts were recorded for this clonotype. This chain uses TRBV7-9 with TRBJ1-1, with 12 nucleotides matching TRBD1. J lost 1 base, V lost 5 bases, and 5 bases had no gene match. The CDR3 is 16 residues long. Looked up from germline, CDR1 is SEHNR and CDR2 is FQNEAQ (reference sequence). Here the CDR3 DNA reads TGTGCCAGCAGCGTCGGGACAGGGGGCCCGAACACTGAAGCTTTCTTT. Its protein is CASSVGTGGPNTEAFF. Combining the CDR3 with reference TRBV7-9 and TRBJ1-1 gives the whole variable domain DTGVSQNPRHKITKRGQNVTFRCDPISEHNRLYWYRQTLGQGPEFLTYFQNEAQLEKSRLLSDRFSAERPKGSFSTLEIQRTEQGDSAMYLCASSVGTGGPNTEAFFGQGTRLTVV.

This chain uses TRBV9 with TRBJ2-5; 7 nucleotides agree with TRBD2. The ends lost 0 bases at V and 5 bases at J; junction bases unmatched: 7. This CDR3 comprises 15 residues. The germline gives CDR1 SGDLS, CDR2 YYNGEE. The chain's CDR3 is CASSVGTRAWETQYF. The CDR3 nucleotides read TGTGCCAGCAGCGTAGGGACTAGGGCCTGGGAGACCCAGTACTTC.

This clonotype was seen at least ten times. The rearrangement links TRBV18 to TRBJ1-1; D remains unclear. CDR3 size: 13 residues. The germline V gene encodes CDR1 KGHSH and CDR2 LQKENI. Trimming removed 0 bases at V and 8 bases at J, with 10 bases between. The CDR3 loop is CASSPPSSFEAFF. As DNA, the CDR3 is TGTGCCAGCTCACCACCGTCTTCATTCGAAGCTTTCTTT.

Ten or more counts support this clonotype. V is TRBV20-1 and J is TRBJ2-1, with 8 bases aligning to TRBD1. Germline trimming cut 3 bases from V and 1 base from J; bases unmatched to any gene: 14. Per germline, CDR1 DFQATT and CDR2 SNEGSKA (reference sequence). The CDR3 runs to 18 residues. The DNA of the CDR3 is TGCAGTGCTAGGAACGACAGGGGCCGGGTCCTTTCCTACAATGAGCAGTTCTTC. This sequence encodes CSARNDRGRVLSYNEQFF.

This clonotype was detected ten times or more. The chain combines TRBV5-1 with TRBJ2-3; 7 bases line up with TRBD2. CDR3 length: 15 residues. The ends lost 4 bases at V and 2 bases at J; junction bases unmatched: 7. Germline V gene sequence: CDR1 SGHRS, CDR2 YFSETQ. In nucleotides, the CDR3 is TGCGCCAGCAGCCCCCCGGGGGGTTTCACAGATACGCAGTATTTT. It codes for CASSPPGGFTDTQYF.

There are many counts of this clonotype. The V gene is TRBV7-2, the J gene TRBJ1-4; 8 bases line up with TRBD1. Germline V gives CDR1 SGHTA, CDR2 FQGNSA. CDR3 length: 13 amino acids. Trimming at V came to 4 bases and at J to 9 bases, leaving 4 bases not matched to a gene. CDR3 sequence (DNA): TGTGCCAGCAGCTCTGGACAGGGTCAAAAACTGTTTTTT. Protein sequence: CASSSGQGQKLFF. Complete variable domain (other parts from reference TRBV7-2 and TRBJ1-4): GAGVSQSPSNKVTEKGKDVELRCDPISGHTALYWYRQSLGQGLEFLIYFQGNSAPDKSGLPSDRFSAERTGGSVSTLTIQRTQQEDSAVYLCASSSGQGQKLFFGSGTQLSVL.